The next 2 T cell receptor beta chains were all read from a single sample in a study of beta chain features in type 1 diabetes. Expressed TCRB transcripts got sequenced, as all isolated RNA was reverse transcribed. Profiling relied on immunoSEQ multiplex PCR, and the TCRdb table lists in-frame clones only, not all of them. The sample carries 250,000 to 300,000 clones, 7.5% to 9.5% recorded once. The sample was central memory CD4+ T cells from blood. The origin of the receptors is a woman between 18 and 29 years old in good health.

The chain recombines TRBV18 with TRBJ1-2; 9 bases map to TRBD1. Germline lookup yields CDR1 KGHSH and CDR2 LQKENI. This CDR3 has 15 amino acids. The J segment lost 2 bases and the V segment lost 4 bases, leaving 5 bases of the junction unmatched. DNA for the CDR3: TGTGCCAGCTCACTTGACAGGGGGAAGAACTATGGCTACACCTTC. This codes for CASSLDRGKNYGYTF.

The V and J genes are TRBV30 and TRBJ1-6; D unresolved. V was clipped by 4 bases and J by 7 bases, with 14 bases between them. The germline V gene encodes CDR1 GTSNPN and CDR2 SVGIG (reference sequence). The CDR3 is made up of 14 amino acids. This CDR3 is CAWTPRNRNSPLHF. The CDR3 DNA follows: TGTGCCTGGACCCCTAGAAACAGAAATTCACCCCTCCACTTT.